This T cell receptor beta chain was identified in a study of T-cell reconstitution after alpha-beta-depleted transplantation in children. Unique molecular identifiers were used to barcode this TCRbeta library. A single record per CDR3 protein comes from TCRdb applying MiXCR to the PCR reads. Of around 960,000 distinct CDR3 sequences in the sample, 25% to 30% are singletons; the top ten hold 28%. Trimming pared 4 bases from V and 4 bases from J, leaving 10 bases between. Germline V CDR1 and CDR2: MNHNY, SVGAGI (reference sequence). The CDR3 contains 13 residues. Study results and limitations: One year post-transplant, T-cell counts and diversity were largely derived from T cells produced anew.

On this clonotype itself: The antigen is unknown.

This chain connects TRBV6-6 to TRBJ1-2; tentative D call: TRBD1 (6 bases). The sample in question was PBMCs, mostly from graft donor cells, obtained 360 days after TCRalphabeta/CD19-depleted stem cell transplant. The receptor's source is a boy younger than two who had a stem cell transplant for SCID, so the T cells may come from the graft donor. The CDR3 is CASSFEGGYGYTF. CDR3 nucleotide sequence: TGTGCCAGCAGTTTCGAGGGGGGCTATGGCTACACCTTC.